A selection of T cell receptor beta chains follows, all from one sample in a study of blood T cell repertoires in COVID-19. The assay was immunoSEQ multiplex PCR, and TCRdb's table has in-frame clones only and misses some. Here the sample spans under 110,000 clones, more than 80% being singletons. Sequenced sample: peripheral blood. The origin of the receptors is an older woman with acute or convalescent COVID-19. Each CDR3 is given with its conserved first and last residue. D genes are given only for firm matches. A row's size may be missing; if present it is once, few, many or a size class.

TRBJ1-5	-	14	TRBV19	TRBD1	CASRTGVQNQPQHF	TGTGCCAGTAGGACAGGGGTGCAGAATCAGCCCCAGCATTTT
TRBJ1-1	-	13	TRBV15	-	CATSRDPSRTAFF	TGTGCCACCAGCAGAGACCCCTCGAGAACGGCTTTCTTT
TRBJ1-5	-	17	TRBV19	TRBD1	CASSDPGQGLSNQPQHF	TGTGCCAGTAGTGACCCGGGACAGGGGTTAAGCAATCAGCCCCAGCATTTT
TRBJ2-5	-	19	TRBV27	TRBD2	CASSRPTYLSGRTPETQYF	TGTGCCAGCAGTCGCCCCACCTACTTAAGCGGGAGGACTCCCGAGACCCAGTACTTC
TRBJ1-1	-	14	TRBV11-2	-	CASSLVGGNTEAFF	TGTGCCAGCAGCTTAGTTGGCGGGAACACTGAAGCTTTCTTT
TRBJ1-1	-	14	TRBV2	TRBD1	CASSSQGFSTEAFF	TGTGCCAGCAGTTCACAGGGGTTTAGCACTGAAGCTTTCTTT
TRBJ2-2	-	16	TRBV9	TRBD2	CASSVARGANTGELFF	TGTGCCAGCAGCGTTGCCCGGGGGGCGAACACCGGGGAGCTGTTTTTT
TRBJ2-3	few	18	TRBV11-2	TRBD2	CASSHYGTSVPSTDTQYF	TGTGCCAGCAGCCACTATGGGACTAGCGTCCCTAGCACAGATACGCAGTATTTT
TRBJ1-1	-	11	TRBV6-5	-	CASSQATEAFF	TGTGCCAGCAGTCAGGCCACTGAAGCTTTCTTT
TRBJ2-6	-	17	TRBV27	-	CASSPLFVYSGANVLTF	TGTGCCAGCAGTCCCCTCTTTGTTTACTCTGGGGCCAACGTCCTGACTTTC
TRBJ1-1	-	14	TRBV4-1	-	CASSQLTGVTEAFF	TGCGCCAGCAGCCAACTGACAGGAGTCACTGAAGCTTTCTTT